These T cell receptor beta chains were read from a single sample in a study of shared clonotypes between healthy human individuals. The method was immunoSEQ multiplex PCR; TCRdb's version includes in-frame clones alone and lacks a portion of them. The sample contains almost 750,000 clones, roughly 72% of which appear only once. Specimen: memory CD4+ T cells sorted from blood. Receptors originate from a woman aged 25 to 45 in good health. Both conserved end residues are part of each CDR3. Each record gives: V gene, clone size, D gene, CDR3 length, J gene, CDR3 protein, CDR3 DNA. D genes are given only for firm matches. Size is omitted from some rows. Given values are once, few, many or a class for expanded clones.

TRBV19	.	.	15	TRBJ2-3	CASSSSWSGTDTQYF	TGTGCCAGTAGTTCTAGCTGGTCAGGCACAGATACGCAGTATTTT
TRBV2	.	.	15	TRBJ2-3	CASNLLASRADTQYF	TGTGCCAGCAACCTCCTGGCTAGCAGGGCAGATACGCAGTATTTT
TRBV23-1	once	TRBD2	15	TRBJ2-7	CASSHPSGREDEQYF	TGCGCCAGCAGTCACCCTAGCGGGAGGGAGGACGAGCAGTACTTC
TRBV28	.	.	15	TRBJ1-5	CASSLPQGSNQPQHF	TGTGCCAGCAGTTTACCTCAGGGCAGCAATCAGCCCCAGCATTTT
TRBV7-9	.	TRBD1	16	TRBJ2-1	CASSTGTGGAYNEQFF	TGTGCCAGCAGCACGGGGACAGGGGGCGCTTACAATGAGCAGTTCTTC
TRBV5-4	.	TRBD2	14	TRBJ2-1	CASSGLADYSEQFF	TGTGCCAGCAGCGGACTAGCCGACTACAGTGAGCAGTTCTTC
TRBV10-1	.	.	16	TRBJ2-6	CASSESLFSGANVLTF	TGCGCCAGCAGTGAGTCCCTTTTCTCTGGGGCCAACGTCCTGACTTTC
TRBV7-9	.	.	12	TRBJ1-5	CASSFGELPQHF	TGTGCCAGCAGCTTCGGGGAATTACCCCAGCATTTT
TRBV28	.	TRBD2	16	TRBJ2-1	CASSLGTSGKRNEQFF	TGTGCCAGCAGTTTGGGGACTAGCGGGAAGAGGAATGAGCAGTTCTTC
TRBV2	.	TRBD2	15	TRBJ2-1	CASSKGLAGVEEQFF	TGTGCCAGCAGTAAAGGACTAGCGGGAGTTGAAGAGCAGTTCTTC
TRBV6-1	.	TRBD1	13	TRBJ1-2	CASNRDRNYGYTF	TGTGCCAGCAATCGGGACAGGAACTATGGCTACACCTTC
TRBV16	.	.	17	TRBJ2-6	CASSQFWGAGGANVLTF	TGTGCCAGCAGCCAATTTTGGGGCGCAGGTGGGGCCAACGTCCTGACTTTC
TRBV5-6	.	TRBD2	16	TRBJ2-5	CASSASWTSGFRAQYF	TGTGCCAGCAGCGCCTCTTGGACTAGCGGGTTCCGAGCCCAGTACTTC
TRBV2	once	.	13	TRBJ2-2	CASRGYGGGELFF	TGTGCCAGCAGGGGGTATGGTGGCGGGGAGCTGTTTTTT
TRBV6-1	.	.	11	TRBJ2-7	CASSETYEQYF	TGTGCCAGCAGTGAAACTTACGAGCAGTACTTC
TRBV5-1	.	TRBD2	16	TRBJ2-3	CASRTQTSGQADTQYF	TGCGCCAGCAGGACTCAAACTAGCGGCCAAGCGGATACGCAGTATTTT
TRBV6-5	.	.	15	TRBJ1-2	CASSYSTRTYDGYTF	TGTGCCAGCAGTTACTCGACAAGAACTTATGATGGCTACACCTTC
TRBV7-2	.	TRBD1	15	TRBJ2-5	CASSLGTGALKTQYF	TGTGCCAGCAGCTTAGGGACAGGGGCCTTGAAGACCCAGTACTTC
TRBV4-2	.	.	12	TRBJ2-2	CAILPGAGELFF	TGTGCCATCCTACCGGGGGCTGGGGAGCTGTTTTTT
TRBV18	.	TRBD1	15	TRBJ1-1	CASSRGGPIGTEAFF	TGTGCCAGCTCACGAGGGGGCCCCATTGGTACTGAAGCTTTCTTT
TRBV7-9	.	.	14	TRBJ2-1	CASSLVLSGNEQFF	TGTGCCAGCAGCTTAGTGCTGTCTGGCAATGAGCAGTTCTTC
TRBV18	.	.	15	TRBJ1-5	CASSATGGGNQPQHF	TGTGCCAGCTCAGCGACCGGAGGAGGCAATCAGCCCCAGCATTTT
TRBV6-5	.	.	15	TRBJ2-6	CASSSQGGGANVLTF	TGTGCCAGCAGTTCCCAGGGAGGCGGGGCCAACGTCCTGACTTTC
TRBV30	.	TRBD2	13	TRBJ2-5	CAVSGGHQETQYF	TGTGCCGTAAGCGGGGGGCACCAAGAGACCCAGTACTTC
TRBV7-2	once	TRBD2	13	TRBJ2-5	CASSLTSLETQYF	TGTGCCAGCAGCCTGACTAGCCTAGAGACCCAGTACTTC
TRBV7-9	few	.	9	TRBJ2-7	CASSSAEYF	TGTGCCAGCAGCAGTGCGGAGTACTTC
TRBV27	.	.	18	TRBJ2-1	CASSKARSGPSRYNEQFF	TGTGCCAGCTCGAAGGCCCGAAGTGGTCCCTCAAGGTACAATGAGCAGTTCTTC
TRBV5-4	many	.	12	TRBJ2-5	CASSLSEETQYF	TGTGCCAGCAGCTTGTCAGAAGAGACCCAGTACTTC
TRBV7-2	.	.	13	TRBJ2-3	CASTGTGADTQYF	TGTGCCAGCACCGGGACGGGGGCAGATACGCAGTATTTT
TRBV5-8	.	TRBD2	16	TRBJ2-1	CASSFSGGGFYNEQFF	TGTGCCAGCAGCTTCAGCGGGGGGGGTTTCTACAATGAGCAGTTCTTC
TRBV18	.	.	14	TRBJ1-2	CASSPVDNSYGYTF	TGTGCCAGCTCACCCGTCGACAATTCTTATGGCTACACCTTC
TRBV2	.	.	13	TRBJ1-1	CASSWDGNTEAFF	TGTGCCAGCAGTTGGGACGGGAACACTGAAGCTTTCTTT
TRBV7-9	.	.	15	TRBJ2-3	CASSLVGGPPDTQYF	TGTGCCAGCAGCTTAGTGGGGGGGCCCCCAGATACGCAGTATTTT